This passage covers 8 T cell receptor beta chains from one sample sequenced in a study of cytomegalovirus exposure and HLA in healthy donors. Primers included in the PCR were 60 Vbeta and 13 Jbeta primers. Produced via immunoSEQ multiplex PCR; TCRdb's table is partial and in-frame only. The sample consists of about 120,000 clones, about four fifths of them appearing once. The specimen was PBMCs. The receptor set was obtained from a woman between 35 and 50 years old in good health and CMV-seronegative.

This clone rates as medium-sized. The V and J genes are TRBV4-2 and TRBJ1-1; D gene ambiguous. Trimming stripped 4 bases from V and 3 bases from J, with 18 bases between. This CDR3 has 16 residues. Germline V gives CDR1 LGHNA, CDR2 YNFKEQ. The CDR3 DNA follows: TGTGCCAGCAGCCTCAACGCCGGGGTTAAAGACACTGAAGCTTTCTTT. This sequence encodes CASSLNAGVKDTEAFF.

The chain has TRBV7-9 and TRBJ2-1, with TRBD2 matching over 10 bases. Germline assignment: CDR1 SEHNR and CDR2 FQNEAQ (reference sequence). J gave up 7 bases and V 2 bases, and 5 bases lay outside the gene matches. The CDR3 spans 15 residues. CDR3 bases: TGTGCCAGCAGCTTACTAGCGGGAGTGTCAAATGAGCAGTTCTTC. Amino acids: CASSLLAGVSNEQFF.

The CDR3 DNA reads TGCGCCAGCAGCGGGGAGACTTGGGGTCACACTGAAGCTTTCTTT. This gives the protein CASSGETWGHTEAFF. This chain joins TRBV5-1 and TRBJ1-1; D gene ambiguous. Germline values: CDR1 SGHRS, CDR2 YFSETQ. V lost 4 bases and J lost 3, with 16 bases in between. The length of the CDR3 is 15 residues. The whole variable domain, remainder taken from reference TRBV5-1 and TRBJ1-1, is KAGVTQTPRYLIKTRGQQVTLSCSPISGHRSVSWYQQTPGQGLQFLFEYFSETQRNKGNFPGRFSGRQFSNSRSEMNVSTLELGDSALYLCASSGETWGHTEAFFGQGTRLTVV.

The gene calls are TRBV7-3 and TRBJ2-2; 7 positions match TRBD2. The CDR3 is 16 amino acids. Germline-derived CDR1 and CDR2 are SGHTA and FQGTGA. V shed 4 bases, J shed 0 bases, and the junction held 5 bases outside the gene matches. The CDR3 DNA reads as TGTGCCAGCAGCTCCCCTAGCGGTACGAACACCGGGGAGCTGTTTTTT. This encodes CASSSPSGTNTGELFF.

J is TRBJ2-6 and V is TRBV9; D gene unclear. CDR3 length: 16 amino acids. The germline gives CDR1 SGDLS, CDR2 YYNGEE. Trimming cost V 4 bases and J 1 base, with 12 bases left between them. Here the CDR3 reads CASSSERISGANVLTF. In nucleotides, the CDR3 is TGTGCCAGCAGCTCTGAGAGGATTTCTGGGGCCAACGTCCTGACTTTC.

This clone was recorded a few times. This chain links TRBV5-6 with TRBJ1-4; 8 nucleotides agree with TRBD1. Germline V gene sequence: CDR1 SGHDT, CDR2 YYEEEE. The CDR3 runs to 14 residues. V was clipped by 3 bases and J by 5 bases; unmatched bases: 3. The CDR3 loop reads CASSYDRGNEKLFF. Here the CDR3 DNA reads TGTGCCAGCAGCTACGACAGGGGAAATGAAAAACTGTTTTTT.

The CDR3 here is CSVEFWPGGEEGQETQYF. DNA for the CDR3: TGCAGCGTTGAATTCTGGCCTGGCGGCGAGGAGGGCCAAGAGACCCAGTACTTC. V and J are TRBV29-1 and TRBJ2-5; tentative D call: TRBD2 (6 bases). Trimming cost V 2 bases and J 1 base, with 23 bases left between them. This CDR3 region has 18 residues. Germline CDR1 and CDR2: SQVTM and ANQGSEA.

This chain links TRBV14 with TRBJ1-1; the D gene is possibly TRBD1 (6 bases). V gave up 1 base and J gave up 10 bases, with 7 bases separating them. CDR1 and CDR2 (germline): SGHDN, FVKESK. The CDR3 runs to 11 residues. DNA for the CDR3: TGTGCCAGCAGCCAAGTAGGGGGAGCTTTCTTT. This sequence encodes CASSQVGGAFF.